The 20 T cell receptor beta chains below all came from one sample that was sequenced in a study of long-term antiretroviral therapy in people with HIV. They ran version v3.0 of the immunoSEQ assay at survey level. The method was immunoSEQ multiplex PCR; TCRdb's version includes in-frame clones alone and lacks a portion of them. The table includes around 22,000 clones, more than 65% detected once. Sequenced material: unsorted PBMCs, taken 0.1 years before starting antiretroviral therapy. These receptors were collected from a man aged 18 to 35 with HIV.

The V call is TRBV10-1, the J call TRBJ2-7, with 10 bases fitting TRBD2. V lost 2 bases to trimming and J lost 2 bases; unmatched junction nucleotides: 6. Germline lookup yields CDR1 WNHNN and CDR2 SYGVQD (reference sequence). The CDR3 is made up of 16 amino acids. This CDR3 reads CASSELSGRDPYEQYF. The CDR3 bases are TGCGCCAGCAGTGAGCTGAGCGGGAGGGACCCCTACGAGCAGTACTTC.

The V gene is TRBV5-4, the J gene TRBJ2-7, with 12 bases identical to TRBD2. V shed 5 bases and J 4 bases; nucleotides not matched to a gene: 13. Germline CDR1 SGHNT, CDR2 YYREEE (reference sequence). This CDR3 contains 17 residues. The CDR3 is CASRVEPGTSGLYEQYF. As DNA, the CDR3 is TGTGCCAGCAGGGTTGAGCCCGGGACTAGCGGGCTTTACGAGCAGTACTTC.

For the CDR3, the DNA is TGTGCCAGCAGGACGCCCAACACTGAAGCTTTCTTT. Encoded protein: CASRTPNTEAFF. The rearrangement joins TRBV28 to TRBJ1-1; no definite D call. The CDR3 is 12 amino acids. Germline lookup yields CDR1 MDHEN and CDR2 SYDVKM. The V gene lost 6 bases and the J gene lost 2 bases, with 7 bases spanning the gap.

This clone has only a few counts. V is TRBV6-5 and J is TRBJ1-6; TRBD1 might be the D (5 bases). This CDR3 is built from 12 residues. V was cut by 10 bases and J by 7 bases, with 11 bases left in between. Germline V gene data show CDR1 as MNHEY and CDR2 as SVGAGI. The DNA for the CDR3 is TGTGCCACAGGGCTGGGGAATTCACCCCTCCACTTT. Protein product: CATGLGNSPLHF.

This clone was detected only a few times. This rearrangement joins TRBV7-2 to TRBJ1-5, with no clear D. Between the trimmed V and J ends, which lost 3 bases and 1 base, there was a span of 4 bases. CDR3 size: 13 residues. Germline V gene lookup returns CDR1 SGHTA and CDR2 FQGNSA. Here the CDR3 DNA reads TGTGCCAGCAGCTTCGACAGCAATCAGCCCCAGCATTTT. This codes for CASSFDSNQPQHF.

The rearrangement uses TRBV6-6 and TRBJ1-1; 7 positions agree with TRBD1. This CDR3 spans 15 amino acids. The germline V gene has CDR1 MNHNY and CDR2 SVGAGI (reference sequence). Trimming cost V 5 bases and J 3 bases; bases outside gene matches: 9. CDR3 nucleotides: TGTGCCAGCAGTCATCCTTGGGACAGAGACACTGAAGCTTTCTTT. Translated: CASSHPWDRDTEAFF.

This clone is termed medium-sized (0.01 to 0.1%). The gene calls are TRBV4-3 and TRBJ2-1, with 7 bases identical to TRBD1. This CDR3 is built from 16 residues. J gave up 3 bases and V 4 bases, and 9 bases lay outside the gene matches. Germline V gene data show CDR1 as LGHNA and CDR2 as YSLEER. This chain's CDR3 is CASSLRSTGFYNEQFF. The CDR3, as DNA: TGCGCCAGCAGCCTTCGATCGACAGGGTTCTACAATGAGCAGTTCTTC.

This chain connects TRBV19 to TRBJ2-1; a possible D gene is TRBD2 (5 bases). Germline V gene sequence: CDR1 LNHDA, CDR2 SQIVND (reference sequence). V was clipped by 6 bases and J by 0 bases, with 15 bases between them. The CDR3 runs 16 residues. Here the CDR3 reads CASRLTGRSSYNEQFF. DNA of the CDR3: TGTGCCAGTAGACTGACGGGGAGATCCTCCTACAATGAGCAGTTCTTC.

The chain couples TRBV27 to TRBJ2-6, with D hard to call. The CDR3 consists of 14 residues. Deletions cut 7 bases from V and 2 bases from J, with 9 bases between. Germline CDR1 reads MNHEY; CDR2 reads SMNVEV (reference sequence). CDR3 sequence reads: CASTAVPGANVLTF. As DNA, the CDR3 is TGTGCCAGCACCGCCGTCCCTGGGGCCAACGTCCTGACTTTC.

The chain links TRBV11-2 to TRBJ1-3; D is perhaps TRBD1 (6 bases). V lost 2 bases and J 2 bases, leaving 7 bases between the germline ends. This CDR3 region has 14 residues. CDR1 is SGHAT, CDR2 FQNNGV, per germline. The CDR3 DNA is TGTGCCAGCAGCTTAACAGGGACTGGAAACACCATATATTTT. Translation gives CASSLTGTGNTIYF.

This chain connects TRBV12-5 to TRBJ1-1; TRBD1 might be the D (5 bases). Germline CDR1 is LGHNT and CDR2 is FRNRAP. The germline V and J ends were trimmed by 2 bases and 2 bases, with 15 bases remaining between them. CDR3 size: 16 residues. The chain's CDR3 is CASGLTLGGPNTEAFF. The DNA of the CDR3 is TGTGCTAGTGGTTTGACCCTCGGGGGACCTAACACTGAAGCTTTCTTT.

This clone was picked up one time. This rearrangement joins TRBV29-1 to TRBJ2-3; possibly TRBD2 for D (6 bases). Germline assignment: CDR1 SQVTM and CDR2 ANQGSEA. The V end lost 3 bases, the J end lost 1 base, and 23 bases lay between the germline ends. The CDR3 is 18 amino acids. The CDR3 region has the DNA TGCAGCGTTGATACATATCATATCGGGGGATCTGGCACAGATACGCAGTATTTT. Its translation: CSVDTYHIGGSGTDTQYF.

This chain links TRBV6-5 with TRBJ2-2; 11 bases line up with TRBD2. Losses at the gene ends were 4 bases for V and 7 bases for J; bases not matched to a gene: 8. CDR3 length: 16 residues. Germline V gene sequence: CDR1 MNHEY, CDR2 SVGAGI. CDR3 protein: CASSSRLAGSGGELFF. The CDR3 DNA is TGTGCCAGCAGTTCCCGACTAGCGGGGAGCGGCGGGGAGCTGTTTTTT.

The rearrangement uses TRBV6-1 and TRBJ1-5; D is ambiguous. V lost 3 bases to trimming and J lost 5 bases, with 8 bases between them. The CDR3 sequence is 13 residues long. Germline CDR1 MNHNS, CDR2 SASEGT. CDR3 amino acids: CASSDRRDQPQHF. The CDR3 region has the DNA TGTGCCAGCAGTGACCGGCGGGATCAGCCCCAGCATTTT.

V gene TRBV7-9 combines with J gene TRBJ1-1; D unresolved. The CDR3 has 12 amino acids. In germline, CDR1 is SEHNR, CDR2 FQNEAQ (reference sequence). Trimming left V 8 bases short and J 1 base short, with 8 bases between. The chain's CDR3 is CASEGGNTEAFF. DNA for the CDR3: TGTGCCAGCGAAGGCGGGAACACTGAAGCTTTCTTT.

The chain carries TRBV9 and TRBJ2-7; D not resolved. The CDR3 has 14 residues. Germline CDR1 SGDLS, CDR2 YYNGEE. V dropped 0 bases and J dropped 6 bases, with 13 bases sitting between them. CDR3 in DNA: TGTGCCAGCAGCGTAGGAGTGGGGTTCTCCGAGCAGTACTTC. It encodes CASSVGVGFSEQYF.

This chain joins TRBV5-1 and TRBJ2-3; 8 bases line up with TRBD2. CDR3 length equals 17 residues. CDR1 is SGHRS, CDR2 YFSETQ, per germline. Unmatched junction bases numbered 11, after V lost 4 bases and J lost 1 base. The CDR3 loop is CASSLGPAGVGTDTQYF. DNA for the CDR3: TGCGCCAGCAGCCTGGGGCCAGCGGGGGTGGGCACAGATACGCAGTATTTT. The full variable domain, in which reference TRBV5-1 and TRBJ2-3 provide the parts outside the CDR3, is KAGVTQTPRYLIKTRGQQVTLSCSPISGHRSVSWYQQTPGQGLQFLFEYFSETQRNKGNFPGRFSGRQFSNSRSEMNVSTLELGDSALYLCASSLGPAGVGTDTQYFGPGTRLTVL.

V and J are TRBV2 and TRBJ1-1; D unresolved. Trimming took off 10 bases at V and 0 bases at J, with 15 bases between the two ends. CDR1 is SNHLY and CDR2 is FYNNEI in the germline V gene. The CDR3 sequence is 14 residues long. For the CDR3, the DNA is TGTGCCACCACCTTTAAGGGAGTGAACACTGAAGCTTTCTTT. As protein: CATTFKGVNTEAFF.

J is TRBJ1-6 and V is TRBV14; a weak D match, TRBD1 (5 bases). Germline CDR1 SGHDN, CDR2 FVKESK. The CDR3 is 14 residues long. The germline V and J ends were trimmed by 1 base and 8 bases, with 9 bases remaining between them. CDR3 sequence: CASSQGTTYSPLHF. DNA for the CDR3: TGTGCCAGCAGCCAAGGGACAACCTATTCACCCCTCCACTTT.

This clone appeared once. This chain links TRBV5-1 with TRBJ1-6, with a possible D match to TRBD1 (6 bases). The CDR3 runs 14 residues. The germline CDR1 and CDR2 sequences are SGHRS and YFSETQ. Trimming shortened V by 5 bases and J by 7 bases, and 13 bases separated the two germline ends. The CDR3 DNA reads TGCGCCAGCAGTACAGGGTCAGTGAATTCACCCCTCCACTTT. Translation: CASSTGSVNSPLHF.